This T cell receptor (beta chain) was captured in a study of OX40 agonist ivuxolimab in advanced cancers. Trimming removed 4 bases from V and 6 bases from J; junction bases left unmatched: 3. The length of the CDR3 is 15 residues. CDR1 is MNHEY, CDR2 SMNVEV, per germline (reference sequence). Generated by immunoSEQ multiplex PCR, the TCRdb table keeps only in-frame clones and is missing some. Of fewer than 18,000 clones listed, roughly 65% are singletons. This clonotype originated in an adult with an advanced solid tumor such as melanoma, head and neck, liver or kidney cancer. J is TRBJ2-2 and V is TRBV27; 12 nucleotides line up with TRBD2. Specimen: CD4+ or CD8+ T cells sorted from blood, collected in a trial of the OX40 agonist ivuxolimab. CDR3 amino acids: CASSSLAGGSGELFF. The CDR3 bases are TGTGCCAGCAGTTCACTAGCGGGAGGTTCCGGGGAGCTGTTTTTT.